This TCR beta chain appears in the sequencing data of a study of shared clonotypes between healthy human individuals. The table came from immunoSEQ multiplex PCR; TCRdb's copy has only in-frame clones and leaves some out. The sample holds roughly 2 million clones, less than 95% seen once. Naive-designated CD8 cells lacked CD45RO, were positively enriched for CCR7, and omitted terminally differentiated effector memory CD45RA+ cells. Germline CDR1 is LGHNA and CDR2 is YSLEER. The CDR3 sequence is 13 residues long. Deletions cut 1 base from V and 9 bases from J, with 10 bases between. This chain uses TRBV4-3 with TRBJ1-3; D may be TRBD1 (6 bases). Sequencing input: naive CD8+ T cells sorted from blood. This receptor was obtained from a man younger than 30 in good health. CDR3 DNA: TGCGCCAGCAGCCAAGTCGAAGGGGGCACCATATATTTT. Translated: CASSQVEGGTIYF.